This T cell receptor beta chain was captured by sequencing in a study of blood T cells in healthy people across ages. Donors were healthy Caucasian individuals from Russia aged about 6 to 90. Each sample used at least 6 million PBMCs. The CDR3 covers 11 residues. V was clipped by 4 bases and J by 8 bases, with 11 bases between them. Germline V gene sequence: CDR1 SQVTM, CDR2 ANQGSEA. A sample-barcoded 5' primer and a J-beta primer mix were used in a second PCR of about 7 to 11 cycles. TCRdb ran MiXCR on the 5' RACE reads and lists one entry per CDR3 protein. The sample carries roughly 570,000 distinct CDR3 sequences, roughly a quarter recorded once.

What was sequenced was blood. The TCR originated in a woman between 70 and 85 years old in good health. J is TRBJ1-2 and V is TRBV29-1, with D maybe TRBD1 (6 bases). The chain's CDR3 is CSVGDIDGYTF. CDR3 in DNA: TGCAGCGTTGGGGACATCGACGGCTACACCTTC.